What follows are 20 T cell receptor beta chains derived from one specimen sequenced in a study of beta chain features in type 1 diabetes. General observations from the study: Patients with Type 1 diabetes showed moderately but significantly shorter TCRB CDR3s in all four CD4+ subsets.

What was sequenced were expressed TCRB transcripts, since all of the isolated RNA had been reverse transcribed. Here immunoSEQ multiplex PCR was the method, and the copy in TCRdb shows in-frame clones only, minus some. The sample lists 350,000 to 450,000 clones, around 13% occurring once. These receptors' antigens are unknown. The material sequenced was naive CD4+ T cells from blood. The receptors stem from a woman aged 18-29 years with type 1 diabetes.

This clone was recorded a few times. J is TRBJ1-5 and V is TRBV29-1; D ambiguous. V was shortened by 4 bases and J by 3 bases, with 7 bases between the two germline ends. The CDR3 extends over 12 amino acids. From germline, CDR1 is SQVTM and CDR2 ANQGSEA. Here the CDR3 DNA reads TGCAGCGTTGGGGCAGACAATCAGCCCCAGCATTTT. Protein sequence: CSVGADNQPQHF.

The chain uses TRBV7-2 and TRBJ2-3; D unclear. Germline CDR1 is SGHTA and CDR2 is FQGNSA. V gave up 1 base and J gave up 6 bases, with 8 bases separating them. The CDR3 spans 13 residues. This CDR3 is CASSLVAPDTQYF. The CDR3 coding sequence is TGTGCCAGCAGCTTAGTGGCCCCCGATACGCAGTATTTT. The whole variable domain, remainder taken from reference TRBV7-2 and TRBJ2-3, is GAGVSQSPSNKVTEKGKDVELRCDPISGHTALYWYRQSLGQGLEFLIYFQGNSAPDKSGLPSDRFSAERTGGSVSTLTIQRTQQEDSAVYLCASSLVAPDTQYFGPGTRLTVL.

This chain joins TRBV7-9 and TRBJ2-5; TRBD1 is a possible D gene (5 bases). The CDR3 contains 14 residues. CDR1 SEHNR and CDR2 FQNEAQ come from the germline V gene (reference sequence). Trimming left V 5 bases short and J 5 bases short, with 15 bases between. CDR3 bases: TGTGCCAGCAGCCGAGTAGGGGCTCGGGAGACCCAGTACTTC. Its protein product is CASSRVGARETQYF.

The chain uses TRBV28 and TRBJ2-7, with D hard to call. V lost 2 bases, J lost 4 bases, and 15 bases lay in between. Germline V CDR1 and CDR2: MDHEN, SYDVKM. This CDR3 is built from 15 residues. CDR3 sequence reads: CASSLPPGGVYEQYF. CDR3 DNA: TGTGCCAGCAGTTTACCCCCCGGCGGAGTATACGAGCAGTACTTC. The complete variable domain, with remaining parts taken from reference TRBV28 and TRBJ2-7, reads DVKVTQSSRYLVKRTGEKVFLECVQDMDHENMFWYRQDPGLGLRLIYFSYDVKMKEKGDIPEGYSVSREKKERFSLILESASTNQTSMYLCASSLPPGGVYEQYFGPGTRLTVT.

The V and J genes are TRBV13 and TRBJ2-6; possible D gene TRBD1, 6 bases. Trimming took 6 bases from V and 2 from J, leaving 14 bases between them. CDR3 length: 16 amino acids. The V gene's germline CDR1 is PRHDT and CDR2 FYEKMQ (reference sequence). The CDR3 is CASSYENRAGANVLTF. In DNA, the CDR3 is TGTGCCAGCAGTTACGAAAACAGGGCTGGGGCCAACGTCCTGACTTTC.

Concerning this clone: The sample contains more than one DNA sequence encoding this CDR3. The chain combines TRBV5-4 with TRBJ1-2; TRBD1 is a possible D gene (5 bases). Germline CDR1 is SGHNT and CDR2 is YYREEE (reference sequence). Trimming removed 4 bases from V and 0 bases from J, with 10 bases in between. This CDR3 comprises 14 residues. The CDR3 nucleotides read TGTGCCAGCAGCGGGGGAGGAGCTAACTATGGCTACACCTTC. Its protein is CASSGGGANYGYTF.

There are a few counts of this clone. This chain links TRBV5-4 with TRBJ2-5; D unclear. In germline, CDR1 is SGHNT, CDR2 YYREEE (reference sequence). The V and J ends lost 4 bases and 1 base respectively, with 11 bases between them. This CDR3 has 14 residues. In DNA, the CDR3 is TGTGCCAGCAGCCCCACTTACGGCCAAGAGACCCAGTACTTC. Encoded protein: CASSPTYGQETQYF.

The rearrangement links TRBV2 to TRBJ2-3; 11 bases are a match to TRBD2. Germline-derived CDR1 and CDR2 are SNHLY and FYNNEI. V gave up 7 bases and J gave up 1 base; unmatched junction bases: 1. The CDR3 consists of 14 residues. CDR3 coding DNA: TGTGCCAGCAAACTAGCGGGGGGCACAGATACGCAGTATTTT. It yields the protein CASKLAGGTDTQYF. The full variable domain, in which reference TRBV2 and TRBJ2-3 provide the parts outside the CDR3, is EPEVTQTPSHQVTQMGQEVILRCVPISNHLYFYWYRQILGQKVEFLVSFYNNEISEKSEIFDDQFSVERPDGSNFTLKIRSTKLEDSAMYFCASKLAGGTDTQYFGPGTRLTVL.

This clone was seen a handful of times. The chain links TRBV19 to TRBJ2-3; 9 nucleotides line up with TRBD1. Germline V lookup: CDR1 LNHDA, CDR2 SQIVND (reference sequence). Germline trimming cut 4 bases from V and 2 bases from J; bases unmatched to any gene: 1. CDR3 size: 14 residues. CDR3 nucleotides: TGTGCCAGTAGTAACAGGGGGCTCACAGATACGCAGTATTTT. Its translation: CASSNRGLTDTQYF.

The chain is built from TRBV15 and TRBJ1-4, with 8 bases lining up with TRBD1. Germline values: CDR1 LNHNV, CDR2 YYDKDF (reference sequence). The CDR3 has 13 residues. Trimming cost V 7 bases and J 8 bases; bases outside gene matches: 6. CDR3 in DNA: TGTGCCACCAACCGGGACAGGCGGGAAAAACTGTTTTTT. It is translated as CATNRDRREKLFF.

This clone has just a few counts. The rearrangement links TRBV21-1 to TRBJ2-3; the DNA was not used to check the table's D call, TRBD2. TRBV21-1 is a pseudogene locus. The CDR3 is made up of 16 amino acids. The CDR3: CASSAPRGMSTDTQYF. As DNA, the CDR3 is TGTGCCAGCAGCGCGCCGCGGGGGATGAGCACAGATACGCAGTATTTT.

This clone was seen a few times. The rearrangement links TRBV6-6 to TRBJ2-7; no clear D gene. V was clipped by 8 bases and J by 3 bases, with 11 bases between them. CDR1 and CDR2 from the germline V gene are MNHNY and SVGAGI (reference sequence). The CDR3 runs to 12 residues. The CDR3 region has the DNA TGTGCCAGCCGAGAAGAATACTACGAGCAGTACTTC. Translated: CASREEYYEQYF.

A few counts support this clone. The chain employs TRBV4-3 and TRBJ2-7; 7 bases fit TRBD1. The CDR3 spans 16 residues. V shed 1 base and J 2 bases; nucleotides not matched to a gene: 8. CDR1 and CDR2 (germline): LGHNA, YSLEER. CDR3 region: CASSQGYRGNTYEQYF. The CDR3 DNA follows: TGCGCCAGCAGCCAAGGATACAGGGGTAACACCTACGAGCAGTACTTC.

The V and J genes are TRBV5-4 and TRBJ2-5, with 9 bases fitting TRBD2. Germline CDR1 SGHNT, CDR2 YYREEE (reference sequence). This CDR3 spans 17 amino acids. The trim removed 5 bases at V and 6 bases at J, leaving 17 bases unmatched. CDR3 coding DNA: TGTGCCAGCAGTTCGATGGCCACCGGGACTAGCACACAGACCCAGTACTTC. It yields the protein CASSSMATGTSTQTQYF.

J is TRBJ1-2 and V is TRBV18; TRBD1 agrees at 7 bases. The CDR3 length is 14 residues. Trimming at V came to 3 bases and at J to 5 bases, leaving 6 bases not matched to a gene. Germline-derived CDR1 and CDR2 are KGHSH and LQKENI. The CDR3 region is CASSPKTGKYGYTF. CDR3 DNA sequence: TGTGCCAGCTCACCTAAGACAGGGAAGTATGGCTACACCTTC.

This clone was seen a few times. This chain links TRBV9 with TRBJ2-3; TRBD2 might be the D (6 bases). V shed 5 bases and J shed 3 bases, with 13 bases lying between them. The CDR3 consists of 14 residues. From germline, CDR1 is SGDLS and CDR2 YYNGEE. CDR3 nucleotides: TGTGCCAGCAGGGAGGGGATTGGGACAGATACGCAGTATTTT. Protein product: CASREGIGTDTQYF.

The chain employs TRBV18 and TRBJ1-5; D not certain. The CDR3 sequence is 15 residues long. The V end lost 3 bases, the J end lost 1 base, and 10 bases lay between the germline ends. Germline values: CDR1 KGHSH, CDR2 LQKENI. The CDR3 DNA reads as TGTGCCAGCTCACCCGTCCCGGGGAGCAATCAGCCCCAGCATTTT. Its protein is CASSPVPGSNQPQHF.

A word on this clone: Other DNA sequences in this sample translate to the same CDR3. The gene calls are TRBV28 and TRBJ1-4; D call uncertain. The germline V gene encodes CDR1 MDHEN and CDR2 SYDVKM. Trimming pared 6 bases from V and 0 bases from J, leaving 5 bases between. CDR3 length equals 13 residues. CDR3 amino acids: CASSPATNEKLFF. CDR3 sequence (DNA): TGTGCCAGCAGCCCTGCAACTAATGAAAAACTGTTTTTT.

This chain uses TRBV7-2 with TRBJ2-7; D ambiguous. The ends were cut back, 8 bases at V and 1 base at J, with 18 bases in the middle. CDR3 length equals 15 residues. Germline values: CDR1 SGHTA, CDR2 FQGNSA. CDR3 sequence (DNA): TGTGCCAGCCTCCCAACTGGCGGTCCGTCCTACGAGCAGTACTTC. Translation gives CASLPTGGPSYEQYF.

The rearrangement uses TRBV7-9 and TRBJ1-1; TRBD1 matches at 7 bases. The J segment lost 3 bases and the V segment lost 2 bases, leaving 9 bases of the junction unmatched. This CDR3 spans 16 amino acids. Per germline, CDR1 SEHNR and CDR2 FQNEAQ (reference sequence). The CDR3 region has the DNA TGTGCCAGCAGCTTACCGCCAGGGGGAACGGACACTGAAGCTTTCTTT. Residues: CASSLPPGGTDTEAFF.